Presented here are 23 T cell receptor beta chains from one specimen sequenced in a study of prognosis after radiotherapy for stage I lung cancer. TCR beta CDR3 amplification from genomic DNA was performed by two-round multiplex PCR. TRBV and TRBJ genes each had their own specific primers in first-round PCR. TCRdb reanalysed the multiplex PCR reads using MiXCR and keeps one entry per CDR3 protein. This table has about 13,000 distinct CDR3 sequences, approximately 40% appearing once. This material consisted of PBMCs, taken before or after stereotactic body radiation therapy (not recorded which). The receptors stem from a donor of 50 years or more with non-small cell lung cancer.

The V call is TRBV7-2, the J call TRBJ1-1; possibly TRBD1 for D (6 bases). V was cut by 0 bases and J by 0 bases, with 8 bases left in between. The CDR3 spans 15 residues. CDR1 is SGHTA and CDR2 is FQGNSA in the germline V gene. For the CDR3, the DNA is TGTGCCAGCAGCTTAGCGACAGGTTTGAACACTGAAGCTTTCTTT. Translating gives CASSLATGLNTEAFF.

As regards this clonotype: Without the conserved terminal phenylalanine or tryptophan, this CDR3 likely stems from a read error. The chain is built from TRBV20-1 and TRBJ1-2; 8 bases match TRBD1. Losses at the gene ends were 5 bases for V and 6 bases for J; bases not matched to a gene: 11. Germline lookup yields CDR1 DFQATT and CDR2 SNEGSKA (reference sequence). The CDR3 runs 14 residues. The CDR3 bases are TGCAGTGCTTATCCACCCGGGACAGGTGATGGCTACACCTTA. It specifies CSAYPPGTGDGYTL.

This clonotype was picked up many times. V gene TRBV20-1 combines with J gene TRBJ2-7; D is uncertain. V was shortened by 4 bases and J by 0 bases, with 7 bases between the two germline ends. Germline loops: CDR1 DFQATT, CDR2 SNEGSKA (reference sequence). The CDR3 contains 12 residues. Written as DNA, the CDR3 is TGCAGTGCTATAGGGAACTCCTACGAGCAGTACTTC. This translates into CSAIGNSYEQYF.

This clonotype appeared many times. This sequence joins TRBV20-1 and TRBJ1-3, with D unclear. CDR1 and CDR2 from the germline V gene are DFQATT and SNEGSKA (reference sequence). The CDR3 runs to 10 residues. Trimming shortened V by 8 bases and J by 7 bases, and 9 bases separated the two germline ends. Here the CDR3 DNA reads TGCAGTCCCCCCCCCAACACCATATATTTT. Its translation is CSPPPNTIYF.

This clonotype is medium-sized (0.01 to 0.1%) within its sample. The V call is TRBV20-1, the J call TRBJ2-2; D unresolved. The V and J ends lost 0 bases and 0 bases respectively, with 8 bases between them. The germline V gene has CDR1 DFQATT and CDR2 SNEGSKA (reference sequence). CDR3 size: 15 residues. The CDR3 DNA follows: TGCAGTGCTAGAGATCCAGCCGCGAACACCGGGGAGCTGTTTTTT. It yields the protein CSARDPAANTGELFF.

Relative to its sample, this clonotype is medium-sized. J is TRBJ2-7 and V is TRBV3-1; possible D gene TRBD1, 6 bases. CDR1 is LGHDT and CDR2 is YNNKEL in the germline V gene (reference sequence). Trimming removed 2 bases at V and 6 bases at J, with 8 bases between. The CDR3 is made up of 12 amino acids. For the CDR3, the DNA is TGTGCCAGCAGCCAAACAGGGCTCGAGCAGTACTTC. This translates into CASSQTGLEQYF.

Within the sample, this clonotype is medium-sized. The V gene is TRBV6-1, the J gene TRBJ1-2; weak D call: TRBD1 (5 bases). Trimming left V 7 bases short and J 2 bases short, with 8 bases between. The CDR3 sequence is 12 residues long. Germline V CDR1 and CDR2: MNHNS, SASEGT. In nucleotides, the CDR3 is TGTGCCAGCACGACAGACAACTATGGCTACACCTTC. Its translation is CASTTDNYGYTF.

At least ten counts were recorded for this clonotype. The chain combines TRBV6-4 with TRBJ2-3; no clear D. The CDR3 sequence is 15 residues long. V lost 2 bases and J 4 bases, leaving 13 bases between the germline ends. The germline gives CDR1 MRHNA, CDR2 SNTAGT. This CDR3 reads CASSDGNGESDTQYF. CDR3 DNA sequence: TGTGCCAGCAGTGACGGTAACGGAGAATCAGATACGCAGTATTTT.

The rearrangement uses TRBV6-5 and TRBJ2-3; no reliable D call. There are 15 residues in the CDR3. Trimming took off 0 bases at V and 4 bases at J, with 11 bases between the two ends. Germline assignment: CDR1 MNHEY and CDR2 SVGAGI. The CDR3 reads CASSYSRSFADTQYF. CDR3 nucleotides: TGTGCCAGCAGTTACTCGAGAAGTTTCGCAGATACGCAGTATTTT.

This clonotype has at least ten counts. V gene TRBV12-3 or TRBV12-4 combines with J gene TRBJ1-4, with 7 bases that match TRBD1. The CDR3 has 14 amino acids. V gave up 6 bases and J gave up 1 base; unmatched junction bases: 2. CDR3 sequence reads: CASSNRGTNEKLFF. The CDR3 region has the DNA TGTGCCAGCAGCAACAGGGGAACTAATGAAAAACTGTTTTTT.

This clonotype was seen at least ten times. CDR3: CASSVGPSHYEQYF. CDR3 DNA: TGTGCCAGCAGCGTAGGCCCCTCCCATTACGAGCAGTACTTC. This chain uses TRBV9 with TRBJ2-7; unclear D gene. Germline V gene sequence: CDR1 SGDLS, CDR2 YYNGEE. CDR3 length equals 14 residues. The ends were cut back, 0 bases at V and 4 bases at J, with 11 bases in the middle. The full variable domain, its missing parts supplied by reference TRBV9 and TRBJ2-7, is DSGVTQTPKHLITATGQRVTLRCSPRSGDLSVYWYQQSLDQGLQFLIQYYNGEERAKGNILERFSAQQFPDLHSELNLSSLELGDSALYFCASSVGPSHYEQYFGPGTRLTVT.

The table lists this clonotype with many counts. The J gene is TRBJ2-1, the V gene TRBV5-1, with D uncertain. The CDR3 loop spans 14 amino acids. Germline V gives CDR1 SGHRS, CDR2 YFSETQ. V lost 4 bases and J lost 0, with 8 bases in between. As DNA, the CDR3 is TGCGCCAGCAGCCCGGTTAGCTCCTACAATGAGCAGTTCTTC. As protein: CASSPVSSYNEQFF.

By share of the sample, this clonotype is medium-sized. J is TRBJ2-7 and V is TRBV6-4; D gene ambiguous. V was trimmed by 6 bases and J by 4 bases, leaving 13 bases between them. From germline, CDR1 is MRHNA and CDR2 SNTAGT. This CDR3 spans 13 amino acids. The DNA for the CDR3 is TGTGCCAGCAGAGACCCGGGCGGTTACGAGCAGTACTTC. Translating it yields CASRDPGGYEQYF.

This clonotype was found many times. The CDR3 region is CASSTGQRETQYF. The DNA of the CDR3 is TGCGCCAGCAGCACGGGACAGAGAGAGACCCAGTACTTC. The rearrangement links TRBV5-1 to TRBJ2-5; 7 nucleotides agree with TRBD1. CDR1 is SGHRS, CDR2 YFSETQ, per germline. The V segment lost 4 bases and the J segment 4 bases; nucleotides outside the gene matches: 4. The CDR3 length is 13 residues.

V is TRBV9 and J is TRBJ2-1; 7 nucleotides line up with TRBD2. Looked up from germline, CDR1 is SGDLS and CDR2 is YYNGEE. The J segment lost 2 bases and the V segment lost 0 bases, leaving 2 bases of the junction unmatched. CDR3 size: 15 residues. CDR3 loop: CASSVVRGAYNEQFF. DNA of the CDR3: TGTGCCAGCAGCGTAGTCCGGGGGGCCTACAATGAGCAGTTCTTC.

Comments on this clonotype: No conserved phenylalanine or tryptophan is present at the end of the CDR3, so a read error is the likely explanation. The CDR3: CASKTGTGGPLHI. CDR3 DNA sequence: TGTGCCAGCAAGACAGGGACGGGTGGACCCCTCCACATT. The chain combines TRBV6-2 or TRBV6-3 with TRBJ1-6, with 7 positions matching TRBD1. The CDR3 extends over 13 amino acids. Unmatched junction bases numbered 9, after V lost 7 bases and J lost 12 bases. Germline V gene data show CDR1 as MNHEY and CDR2 as SVGEGT.

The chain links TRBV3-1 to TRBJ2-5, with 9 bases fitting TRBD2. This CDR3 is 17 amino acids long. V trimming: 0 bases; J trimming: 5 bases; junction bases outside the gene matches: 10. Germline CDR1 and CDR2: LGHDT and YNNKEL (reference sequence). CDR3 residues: CASSQDSVLAGWETQYF. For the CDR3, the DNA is TGTGCCAGCAGCCAAGACTCGGTGCTAGCGGGGTGGGAGACCCAGTACTTC.

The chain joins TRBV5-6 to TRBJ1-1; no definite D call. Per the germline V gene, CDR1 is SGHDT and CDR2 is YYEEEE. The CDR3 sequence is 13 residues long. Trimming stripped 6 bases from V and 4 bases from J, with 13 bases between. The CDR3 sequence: CASTRGQATEAFF. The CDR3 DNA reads TGTGCCAGCACCAGAGGGCAGGCCACTGAAGCTTTCTTT. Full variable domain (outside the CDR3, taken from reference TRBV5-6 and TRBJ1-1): DAGVTQSPTHLIKTRGQQVTLRCSPKSGHDTVSWYQQALGQGPQFIFQYYEEEERQRGNFPDRFSGHQFPNYSSELNVNALLLGDSALYLCASTRGQATEAFFGQGTRLTVV.

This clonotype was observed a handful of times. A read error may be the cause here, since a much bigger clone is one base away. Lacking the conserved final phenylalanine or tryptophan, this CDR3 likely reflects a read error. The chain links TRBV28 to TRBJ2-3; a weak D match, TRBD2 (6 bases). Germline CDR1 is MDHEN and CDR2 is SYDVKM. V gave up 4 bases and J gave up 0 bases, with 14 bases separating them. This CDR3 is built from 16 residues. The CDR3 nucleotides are TGTGCCAGCAGTTCCGGGGGTCTATATAGCACAGATACGCAGTATGTT. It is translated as CASSSGGLYSTDTQYV.

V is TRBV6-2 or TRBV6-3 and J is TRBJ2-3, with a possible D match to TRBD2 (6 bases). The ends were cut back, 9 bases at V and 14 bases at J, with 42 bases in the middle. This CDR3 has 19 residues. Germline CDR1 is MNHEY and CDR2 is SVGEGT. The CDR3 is CARDSGRDDLHRYARRGYF. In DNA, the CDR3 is TGTGCCAGAGACTCGGGGCGGGACGACCTTCACAGATACGCAAGGCGCGGGTATTTT.

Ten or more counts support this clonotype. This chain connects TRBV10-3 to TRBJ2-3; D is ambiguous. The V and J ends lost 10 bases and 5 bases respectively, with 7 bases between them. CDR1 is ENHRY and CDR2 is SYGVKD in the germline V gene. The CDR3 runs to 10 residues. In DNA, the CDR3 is TGTGCCACCATGCTAGATACGCAGTATTTT. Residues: CATMLDTQYF.

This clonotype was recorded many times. CDR3 bases: TGTGCCAGCACCAACAACCAAGAGACCCAGTACTTC. Its protein product is CASTNNQETQYF. The rearrangement uses TRBV12-3 or TRBV12-4 and TRBJ2-5; no reliable D call. The CDR3 extends over 12 amino acids. Between the trimmed V and J ends, which lost 7 bases and 0 bases, there was a span of 6 bases.

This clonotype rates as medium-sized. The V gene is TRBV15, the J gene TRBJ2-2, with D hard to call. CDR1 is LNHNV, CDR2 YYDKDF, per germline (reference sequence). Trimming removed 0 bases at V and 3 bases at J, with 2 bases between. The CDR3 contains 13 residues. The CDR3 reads CATSRDYTGELFF. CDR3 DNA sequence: TGTGCCACCAGCAGAGATTACACCGGGGAGCTGTTTTTT.